Following are 26 T cell receptor beta chains from one sample sequenced in a study of regulatory T cells in long-lasting Graves disease. The time point: newly diagnosed GD, antithyroid drugs for less than 3 months. Making the TCR library involved RNA that had been extracted from PBMCs. For TCR beta, libraries came from iRepertoire HTBI primers and Arm-PCR of CDR3 regions. A single record per CDR3 protein comes from TCRdb applying MiXCR to the multiplex PCR reads. The sample has approximately 350,000 distinct CDR3 sequences, around 15% seen once. The same data also went into a second study, on T cells in Graves' hyperthyroidism and ophthalmopathy.

The source material was peripheral blood mononuclear cells (PBMCs), sampled at new diagnosis, from a patient treated with antithyroid drugs. Receptors originate from a woman between 18 and 29 years old with Graves disease.

This clonotype was observed at least ten times. The chain links TRBV20-1 to TRBJ2-1; 12 bases are a match to TRBD2. The length of the CDR3 is 14 residues. V shed 5 bases and J 3 bases; nucleotides not matched to a gene: 2. From germline, CDR1 is DFQATT and CDR2 SNEGSKA (reference sequence). The CDR3 coding sequence is TGCAGTGCTCCTAGCGGGAGGGGCTACAATGAGCAGTTCTTC. Translating gives CSAPSGRGYNEQFF.

This clonotype appeared a few times. The chain carries TRBV19 and TRBJ1-2; D is possibly TRBD1 (5 bases). This CDR3 spans 14 amino acids. V was pared by 5 bases and J by 2 bases, with 12 bases between. Germline-derived CDR1 and CDR2 are LNHDA and SQIVND (reference sequence). The CDR3 nucleotides read TGTGCCAGTAGTCTCGGGACGTTCAACTATGGCTACACCTTC. This sequence encodes CASSLGTFNYGYTF.

Many counts were recorded for this clonotype. One junction end does not reproduce the germline sequence, and a read error may be involved. V and J are TRBV6-1 and TRBJ2-4; D uncertain. The CDR3 is made up of 14 amino acids. CDR1 is MNHNS, CDR2 SASEGT, per germline. The CDR3 bases are TGTGCCAGCATTGAATTGCAGTCCAAAAACATTCAGTACTTC. Amino acid sequence: CASIELQSKNIQYF.

There are a few counts of this clonotype. J is TRBJ1-2 and V is TRBV29-1, with a possible D match to TRBD1 (5 bases). The CDR3 has 11 amino acids. V gave up 7 bases and J gave up 5 bases, with 11 bases separating them. The germline V gene encodes CDR1 SQVTM and CDR2 ANQGSEA. CDR3 coding DNA: TGCAGCGCCCGGGACGGGTATGGCTACACCTTC. Amino acid sequence: CSARDGYGYTF.

This clonotype appeared many times. CDR3 sequence reads: CASSPNRDPGGSTDTQYF. CDR3 sequence (DNA): TGTGCCAGCAGCCCGAATCGGGATCCAGGGGGCTCAACAGATACGCAGTATTTT. The rearrangement links TRBV28 to TRBJ2-3; 8 nucleotides match TRBD1. The germline CDR1 and CDR2 sequences are MDHEN and SYDVKM. The ends lost 6 bases at V and 3 bases at J; junction bases unmatched: 17. CDR3 length equals 18 residues.

This clonotype was detected many times. This chain joins TRBV2 and TRBJ2-7; D perhaps matches TRBD2 (6 bases). Germline CDR1 and CDR2: SNHLY and FYNNEI. The CDR3 is 12 amino acids. The germline V and J ends were trimmed by 4 bases and 5 bases, with 9 bases remaining between them. The CDR3: CASSVGGNEQYF. CDR3 nucleotide sequence: TGTGCCAGCAGTGTCGGAGGGAACGAGCAGTACTTC.

This clonotype was counted many times. This chain connects TRBV5-1 to TRBJ1-4, with D perhaps matching TRBD1 (6 bases). Trimming took off 4 bases at V and 7 bases at J, with 14 bases between the two ends. The CDR3 spans 14 residues. Germline loops: CDR1 SGHRS, CDR2 YFSETQ. As DNA, the CDR3 is TGCGCCAGCAGCCAGGACAGACCGCCTGAAAAACTGTTTTTT. Amino acids: CASSQDRPPEKLFF.

This clonotype was observed at least ten times. This chain uses TRBV11-2 with TRBJ2-7; 7 bases are shared with TRBD1. Germline CDR1 and CDR2: SGHAT and FQNNGV. This CDR3 region has 15 residues. The trim removed 3 bases at V and 2 bases at J, leaving 7 bases unmatched. CDR3: CASSFRWQGAYEQYF. Here the CDR3 DNA reads TGTGCCAGCAGCTTTCGGTGGCAGGGGGCCTACGAGCAGTACTTC.

This clonotype has more than one count but fewer than ten. The chain recombines TRBV19 with TRBJ1-5; D call uncertain. Germline V gene data show CDR1 as LNHDA and CDR2 as SQIVND (reference sequence). CDR3 length equals 16 residues. Trimming took off 10 bases at V and 0 bases at J, with 19 bases between the two ends. CDR3 sequence (DNA): TGTGCCACCAAACGAGGAGGGCCAGATAGCAATCAGCCCCAGCATTTT. It specifies CATKRGGPDSNQPQHF.

Ten or more counts support this clonotype. This rearrangement joins TRBV10-2 to TRBJ2-2, with 10 bases fitting TRBD2. The CDR3 extends over 14 amino acids. Trimming removed 2 bases from V and 6 bases from J; junction bases left unmatched: 0. Germline-derived CDR1 and CDR2 are WSHSY and SAAADI. CDR3 loop: CASSELAGAGELFF. The CDR3, as DNA: TGCGCCAGCAGTGAGCTAGCGGGAGCCGGGGAGCTGTTTTTT.

This clonotype showed up just a few times. The CDR3 here is CSVDGGGTGELFF. The CDR3 coding sequence is TGCAGCGTTGACGGGGGAGGGACCGGGGAGCTGTTTTTT. The chain combines TRBV29-1 with TRBJ2-2, with 7 bases aligning to TRBD2. The length of the CDR3 is 13 residues. Unmatched junction bases numbered 3, after V lost 3 bases and J lost 5 bases. Germline V gene data show CDR1 as SQVTM and CDR2 as ANQGSEA.

This clonotype was counted ten times or more. V and J are TRBV11-2 and TRBJ2-5, with TRBD2 as a possible D gene (5 bases). The V end lost 6 bases, the J end lost 4 bases, and 15 bases lay between the germline ends. This CDR3 has 14 amino acids. The germline gives CDR1 SGHAT, CDR2 FQNNGV. DNA for the CDR3: TGTGCCAGCAGGACGGCGGGTCCCCCAGAGACCCAGTACTTC. It encodes CASRTAGPPETQYF. The variable domain in full, with the rest retrieved from reference TRBV11-2 and TRBJ2-5, is EAGVAQSPRYKIIEKRQSVAFWCNPISGHATLYWYQQILGQGPKLLIQFQNNGVVDDSQLPKDRFSAERLKGVDSTLKIQPAKLEDSAVYLCASRTAGPPETQYFGPGTRLLVL.

This clonotype has just a few counts. The chain has TRBV7-3 and TRBJ1-2, with 7 bases identical to TRBD1. The CDR3 runs to 14 residues. The V segment lost 5 bases and the J segment 4 bases; nucleotides outside the gene matches: 7. In germline, CDR1 is SGHTA, CDR2 FQGTGA. DNA of the CDR3: TGTGCCAGCAGCCTCGACAGGGACGGCTATGGCTACACCTTC. It codes for CASSLDRDGYGYTF.

There are many counts of this clonotype. This sequence joins TRBV5-8 and TRBJ2-5; the D is unclear. V lost 4 bases, J lost 5 bases, and 9 bases lay in between. CDR3 length equals 12 residues. Looked up from germline, CDR1 is SGHTS and CDR2 is YDEGEE. In nucleotides, the CDR3 is TGTGCCAGCAGCGCGGCTGGGGAGACCCAGTACTTC. The encoded protein is CASSAAGETQYF. The whole variable domain, remainder taken from reference TRBV5-8 and TRBJ2-5, is EAGVTQSPTHLIKTRGQQATLRCSPISGHTSVYWYQQALGLGLQFLLWYDEGEERNRGNFPPRFSGRQFPNYSSELNVNALELEDSALYLCASSAAGETQYFGPGTRLLVL.

This clonotype was seen ten or more times. The CDR3 spells CSARTGTGVVTGELFF. The CDR3 DNA sequence: TGCAGTGCTAGGACCGGGACAGGGGTGGTCACCGGGGAGCTGTTTTTT. The chain is built from TRBV20-1 and TRBJ2-2, with 10 nucleotides matching TRBD1. CDR1 and CDR2 from the germline V gene are DFQATT and SNEGSKA (reference sequence). Germline trimming cut 3 bases from V and 4 bases from J; bases unmatched to any gene: 8. The CDR3 runs to 16 residues.

Many counts were recorded for this clonotype. CDR3 sequence: CASSYKGRGLANTGELFF. CDR3 sequence (DNA): TGTGCCAGCAGTTACAAAGGACGAGGGCTCGCGAACACCGGGGAGCTGTTTTTT. The V call is TRBV6-5, the J call TRBJ2-2; weak D call: TRBD2 (5 bases). Trimming cost V 2 bases and J 0 bases, with 16 bases left between them. Per germline, CDR1 MNHEY and CDR2 SVGAGI. CDR3 length equals 18 residues.

This clonotype was recorded at least ten times. The V call is TRBV7-2, the J call TRBJ2-5, with TRBD2 as a possible D gene (6 bases). Germline V gene data show CDR1 as SGHTA and CDR2 as FQGNSA. The CDR3 consists of 14 residues. Trimming cost V 5 bases and J 2 bases, with 12 bases left between them. The CDR3 bases are TGTGCCAGCAGCCGGGGAGGCGCACAAGAGACCCAGTACTTC. This gives the protein CASSRGGAQETQYF.

This clonotype has a handful of counts. The chain recombines TRBV6-2 or TRBV6-3 with TRBJ2-1; D is undetermined. CDR1 is MNHEY, CDR2 SVGEGT, per germline. With 8 bases removed from V and 10 bases from J, the gap between germline ends came to 12 bases. The CDR3 loop spans 11 amino acids. The CDR3 DNA reads as TGTGCCAGCGGCCACACTATAGAGCAGTTCTTC. It yields the protein CASGHTIEQFF.

This clonotype was counted ten times or more. CDR3 nucleotide sequence: TGTGCCATCGGAGAGAAGCGGGGGGGACTCCCTAGCACAGATACGCAGTATTTT. This gives the protein CAIGEKRGGLPSTDTQYF. The rearrangement uses TRBV10-3 and TRBJ2-3; 10 bases fit TRBD2. Germline V gives CDR1 ENHRY, CDR2 SYGVKD. This CDR3 region has 18 residues. V shed 8 bases, J shed 0 bases, and the junction held 14 bases outside the gene matches.

This clonotype came up a few times. This chain uses TRBV4-1 with TRBJ2-4; TRBD2 aligns across 9 bases. Per the germline V gene, CDR1 is MGHRA and CDR2 is YSYEKL. The ends lost 4 bases at V and 7 bases at J; junction bases unmatched: 17. This CDR3 spans 18 amino acids. This CDR3 is CASSPGGPSGRTLNIQYF. The CDR3, as DNA: TGCGCCAGCAGCCCTGGAGGGCCCAGCGGGAGGACCCTGAACATTCAGTACTTC.

This clonotype has a handful of counts. The J gene is TRBJ1-2, the V gene TRBV9, with D perhaps TRBD1 (5 bases). The ends were cut back, 4 bases at V and 6 bases at J, with 22 bases in the middle. Germline CDR1 SGDLS, CDR2 YYNGEE. The CDR3 length is 16 residues. The CDR3 DNA reads as TGTGCCAGCAGCCTCACGGGGGGGGAGGCAAGACATGGCTACACCTTC. It codes for CASSLTGGEARHGYTF.

This clonotype was recorded at least ten times. V is TRBV10-3 and J is TRBJ2-7; D is undetermined. Germline CDR1 and CDR2: ENHRY and SYGVKD. V was pared by 3 bases and J by 3 bases, with 6 bases between. This CDR3 has 12 residues. The CDR3 spells CAISEQFYEQYF. CDR3 DNA sequence: TGTGCCATCAGTGAACAGTTCTACGAGCAGTACTTC.

At least ten counts were recorded for this clonotype. The DNA of the CDR3 is TGTGCCAGCACTTTCGGGGGGGGCCAGAACACCGGGGAGCTGTTTTTT. It yields the protein CASTFGGGQNTGELFF. The chain uses TRBV2 and TRBJ2-2, with 8 bases identical to TRBD2. J lost 1 base, V lost 7 bases, and 8 bases had no gene match. Germline assignment: CDR1 SNHLY and CDR2 FYNNEI. This CDR3 contains 16 residues.

This clonotype was observed many times. The chain has TRBV7-9 and TRBJ2-3; 16 bases agree with TRBD2. This CDR3 contains 18 residues. Germline-derived CDR1 and CDR2 are SEHNR and FQNEAQ (reference sequence). J gave up 7 bases and V 5 bases, and 12 bases lay outside the gene matches. As DNA, the CDR3 is TGTGCCAGCAGCCATACCCCGGGACTAGCGGGGGGGCCGCATACGCAGTATTTT. Amino acid sequence: CASSHTPGLAGGPHTQYF.

This clonotype was counted ten times or more. The V gene is TRBV28, the J gene TRBJ1-2; TRBD1 is a possible D gene (5 bases). CDR3 size: 12 residues. V was trimmed by 5 bases and J by 3 bases, leaving 7 bases between them. CDR1 is MDHEN, CDR2 SYDVKM, per germline. As DNA, the CDR3 is TGTGCCAGCAGTGACAGAGACTATGGCTACACCTTC. This encodes CASSDRDYGYTF.

This sequence joins TRBV13 and TRBJ2-4; D gene uncertain. The CDR3 has 15 amino acids. CDR1 and CDR2 from the germline V gene are PRHDT and FYEKMQ (reference sequence). The V gene lost 4 bases and the J gene lost 0 bases, with 10 bases spanning the gap. The CDR3 DNA reads TGTGCCAGCAGCTCCACCTCGACAGCCAAAAACATTCAGTACTTC. Translating it yields CASSSTSTAKNIQYF.